The next 32 T cell receptor beta chains were all read from a single sample in a study of T cells after yellow fever vaccination. Each CDR3 protein gets one entry after TCRdb re-called the 5' RACE reads with MiXCR. The table shows 400,000 or so distinct CDR3 sequences, with 11% occurring only once. This specimen consisted of PBMCs, obtained on the day of the first yellow fever vaccination. Source of these receptors: a man aged 18 to 29 who received the YFV17D yellow fever vaccine.

In this sample, this clonotype turned up a few times. The CDR3 reads CASSADGFYGYTF. DNA of the CDR3: TGTGCCAGCAGCGCGGACGGATTCTATGGCTACACCTTC. The rearrangement uses TRBV7-2 and TRBJ1-2, with unresolved D. V was shortened by 5 bases and J by 4 bases, with 11 bases between the two germline ends. Germline lookup yields CDR1 SGHTA and CDR2 FQGNSA. The CDR3 runs 13 residues.

This clonotype was seen a few times. V usage is TRBV29-1 and J usage is TRBJ2-3; 8 nucleotides line up with TRBD2. The CDR3 has 15 residues. Germline V CDR1 and CDR2: SQVTM, ANQGSEA. The trim removed 5 bases at V and 2 bases at J, leaving 9 bases unmatched. The CDR3 DNA follows: TGCAGCGTTCTATCTACTAGCGGATACACAGATACGCAGTATTTT. Its translation is CSVLSTSGYTDTQYF.

J is TRBJ2-5 and V is TRBV11-2; the D is unclear. V lost 5 bases to trimming and J lost 2 bases, with 15 bases between them. CDR3 length: 15 amino acids. CDR1 SGHAT and CDR2 FQNNGV come from the germline V gene. The chain's CDR3 is CASSPLRWPQETQYF. The CDR3 DNA is TGTGCCAGCAGCCCCTTGCGCTGGCCGCAAGAGACCCAGTACTTC.

This clonotype was observed at least ten times. This chain uses TRBV20-1 with TRBJ2-5, with 9 positions matching TRBD1. The germline V gene has CDR1 DFQATT and CDR2 SNEGSKA (reference sequence). CDR3 size: 13 residues. V lost 6 bases, J lost 2 bases, and 4 bases stayed unmatched. CDR3 in amino acids: CSAPGQGQETQYF. The CDR3 DNA follows: TGCAGTGCGCCGGGACAGGGTCAAGAGACCCAGTACTTC.

This clonotype has just a few counts. The J gene is TRBJ2-3, the V gene TRBV5-6; 7 nucleotides agree with TRBD1. This CDR3 has 15 residues. Germline assignment: CDR1 SGHDT and CDR2 YYEEEE. V lost 3 bases to trimming and J lost 2 bases; unmatched junction nucleotides: 6. In DNA form, the CDR3 reads TGTGCCAGCAGCTACTCTGGGACAGTCACAGATACGCAGTATTTT. Translation gives CASSYSGTVTDTQYF.

This clonotype has only a few counts. The rearrangement links TRBV5-4 to TRBJ2-3; 9 nucleotides line up with TRBD2. Germline V lookup: CDR1 SGHNT, CDR2 YYREEE (reference sequence). After removal of 7 bases from V and 6 bases from J, the junction contained 12 bases not matched to a gene. The CDR3 consists of 15 residues. CDR3 loop: CASRRGAGGLDTQYF. CDR3 DNA: TGTGCCAGCCGACGTGGGGCGGGGGGGTTGGATACGCAGTATTTT.

The table lists this clonotype with many counts. The chain combines TRBV20-1 with TRBJ2-1, with 10 bases matching TRBD2. The germline CDR1 and CDR2 sequences are DFQATT and SNEGSKA (reference sequence). The CDR3 is made up of 13 amino acids. Germline trimming cut 1 base from V and 13 bases from J; bases unmatched to any gene: 7. The CDR3 reads CSARVSGGRSQFF. The CDR3 DNA follows: TGCAGTGCTAGAGTTAGCGGGGGGCGTTCTCAGTTCTTC.

The chain carries TRBV5-5 and TRBJ2-5; a weak D match, TRBD1 (5 bases). Germline V gives CDR1 SGHKS, CDR2 YYEKEE (reference sequence). V was cut by 4 bases and J by 1 base, with 11 bases left in between. This CDR3 has 14 residues. DNA for the CDR3: TGTGCCAGCAGCCCCCTAGGGGCCCAAGAGACCCAGTACTTC. Residues: CASSPLGAQETQYF.

This clonotype was observed a few times. The chain employs TRBV5-4 and TRBJ2-5, with 7 bases fitting TRBD1. In germline, CDR1 is SGHNT, CDR2 YYREEE (reference sequence). Trimming cost V 4 bases and J 3 bases; bases outside gene matches: 3. The CDR3 covers 13 residues. Written as DNA, the CDR3 is TGTGCCAGCAGCCGTGGGACAGAAGAGACCCAGTACTTC. Protein product: CASSRGTEETQYF.

The chain combines TRBV5-1 with TRBJ2-7, with D possibly matching TRBD1 (7 bases). Trimming stripped 4 bases from V and 7 bases from J, with 18 bases between. The CDR3 totals 14 residues. CDR1 is SGHRS, CDR2 YFSETQ, per germline. CDR3 amino acids: CASSLTGTGYEQYV. DNA for the CDR3: TGCGCCAGCAGCCTGACAGGGACTGGATATGAGCAGTACGTC.

This sequence joins TRBV10-3 and TRBJ1-1; D is unresolved. Per the germline V gene, CDR1 is ENHRY and CDR2 is SYGVKD. The V end lost 8 bases, the J end lost 0 bases, and 10 bases lay between the germline ends. The CDR3 is 13 residues long. The CDR3 region is CAISGEMNTEAFF. The CDR3 DNA sequence: TGTGCCATCTCTGGAGAAATGAACACTGAAGCTTTCTTT.

This chain links TRBV7-2 with TRBJ1-3; TRBD1 agrees at 7 bases. Germline V gene sequence: CDR1 SGHTA, CDR2 FQGNSA. Unmatched junction bases numbered 7, after V lost 6 bases and J lost 8 bases. The CDR3 runs 13 residues. CDR3 nucleotides: TGTGCCAGCAGGACACAGGGGTGGGACACCATATATTTT. Translated, it gives CASRTQGWDTIYF.

This chain links TRBV10-3 with TRBJ2-3; D possibly corresponds to TRBD2 (7 bases). Per the germline V gene, CDR1 is ENHRY and CDR2 is SYGVKD. V was shortened by 10 bases and J by 0 bases, with 20 bases between the two germline ends. This CDR3 is built from 16 residues. For the CDR3, the DNA is TGTGCCACGATAGGGGGGAGGGGATCTAGCACAGATACGCAGTATTTT. It translates to CATIGGRGSSTDTQYF.

The sample holds a few counts of this clonotype. The chain has TRBV7-2 and TRBJ2-2; D remains ambiguous. Germline CDR1 is SGHTA and CDR2 is FQGNSA. CDR3 length equals 14 residues. Between the trimmed V and J ends, which lost 10 bases and 0 bases, there was a span of 12 bases. In nucleotides, the CDR3 is TGTGCCACGGCGGAAAGGGCGAACACCGGGGAGCTGTTTTTT. Translated, it gives CATAERANTGELFF. Complete variable domain (other parts from reference TRBV7-2 and TRBJ2-2): GAGVSQSPSNKVTEKGKDVELRCDPISGHTALYWYRQSLGQGLEFLIYFQGNSAPDKSGLPSDRFSAERTGGSVSTLTIQRTQQEDSAVYLCATAERANTGELFFGEGSRLTVL.

The chain recombines TRBV5-1 with TRBJ1-2, with D hard to call. The germline V gene encodes CDR1 SGHRS and CDR2 YFSETQ. V lost 0 bases and J 5 bases, leaving 11 bases between the germline ends. The CDR3 is made up of 14 amino acids. CDR3 DNA sequence: TGCGCCAGCAGCTTGGGTCGGACGTTATATGGCTACACCTTC. It translates to CASSLGRTLYGYTF.

This clonotype has a handful of counts. V usage is TRBV5-6 and J usage is TRBJ2-7; D uncertain. Trimming cost V 4 bases and J 5 bases, with 16 bases left between them. CDR1 and CDR2 from the germline V gene are SGHDT and YYEEEE. CDR3 length equals 14 residues. The CDR3 is CASSLPPLGDEQYV. CDR3 bases: TGTGCCAGCAGCCTGCCCCCGCTGGGCGACGAGCAGTACGTC.

The chain joins TRBV12-3 or TRBV12-4 to TRBJ2-2; TRBD2 matches at 8 bases. This CDR3 has 14 residues. J gave up 4 bases and V 7 bases, and 5 bases lay outside the gene matches. The CDR3 sequence is CASTSGGVTGELFF. DNA of the CDR3: TGTGCCAGCACCTCGGGGGGGGTCACCGGGGAGCTGTTTTTT.

In this sample, this clonotype turned up a few times. The V call is TRBV12-3 or TRBV12-4, the J call TRBJ1-1; weak D call: TRBD1 (6 bases). The CDR3 totals 14 residues. V was shortened by 10 bases and J by 1 base, with 16 bases between the two germline ends. CDR3 bases: TGTGCCACCCGTTGGGGGCCCCAGAACACTGAAGCTTTCTTT. It is translated as CATRWGPQNTEAFF.

The chain is built from TRBV20-1 and TRBJ2-5, with 11 bases matching TRBD2. The CDR3 length is 17 residues. V shed 0 bases and J 1 base; nucleotides not matched to a gene: 7. Germline assignment: CDR1 DFQATT and CDR2 SNEGSKA (reference sequence). The CDR3: CSARDYLTSGGQETQYF. For the CDR3, the DNA is TGCAGTGCTAGAGATTATTTAACTAGCGGGGGCCAAGAGACCCAGTACTTC.

This chain connects TRBV4-1 to TRBJ1-5, with TRBD1 matching over 7 bases. The CDR3 is 15 amino acids. V lost 4 bases, J lost 3 bases, and 6 bases stayed unmatched. CDR1 and CDR2 from the germline V gene are MGHRA and YSYEKL. The CDR3 spells CASSRGTALNQPQHF. CDR3 nucleotides: TGCGCCAGCAGCCGCGGGACAGCTCTCAATCAGCCCCAGCATTTT.

V gene TRBV15 combines with J gene TRBJ2-7, with D unresolved. The V end lost 0 bases, the J end lost 2 bases, and 5 bases lay between the germline ends. Germline lookup yields CDR1 LNHNV and CDR2 YYDKDF (reference sequence). CDR3 length equals 13 residues. CDR3 sequence reads: CATSRDGAYEQYV. As DNA, the CDR3 is TGTGCCACCAGCAGAGATGGGGCCTACGAGCAGTACGTC.

The rearrangement uses TRBV3-1 and TRBJ2-3, with 7 bases fitting TRBD2. From germline, CDR1 is LGHDT and CDR2 YNNKEL (reference sequence). V shed 4 bases, J shed 8 bases, and the junction held 15 bases outside the gene matches. The CDR3 length is 16 residues. In DNA form, the CDR3 reads TGTGCCAGCAGCCCCCCGTTTAGAGGAGGGAGGGTTACGCAGTATTTT. It yields the protein CASSPPFRGGRVTQYF.

This clonotype was recorded many times. The V and J genes are TRBV27 and TRBJ2-1, with D perhaps matching TRBD2 (5 bases). The germline gives CDR1 MNHEY, CDR2 SMNVEV (reference sequence). This CDR3 comprises 13 residues. Deletions cut 5 bases from V and 10 bases from J, with 15 bases between. The CDR3 here is CASSPRSSGEQFF. The DNA for the CDR3 is TGTGCCAGCAGTCCCAGGTCCTCGGGGGAGCAGTTCTTC.

The V and J genes are TRBV29-1 and TRBJ2-3; D is ambiguous. The V and J ends lost 0 bases and 8 bases respectively, with 18 bases between them. Looked up from germline, CDR1 is SQVTM and CDR2 is ANQGSEA. CDR3 length: 15 residues. This CDR3 reads CSVEDHSGGQSTQYF. The CDR3 DNA follows: TGCAGCGTTGAAGATCACTCCGGCGGCCAGTCTACGCAGTATTTT.

This chain joins TRBV19 and TRBJ1-1, with D unresolved. The CDR3 loop spans 14 amino acids. Germline CDR1 is LNHDA and CDR2 is SQIVND (reference sequence). V was cut by 4 bases and J by 0 bases, with 9 bases left in between. CDR3 region: CASSRADLNTEAFF. The CDR3 region has the DNA TGTGCCAGTAGTAGGGCGGACCTGAACACTGAAGCTTTCTTT.

The chain recombines TRBV30 with TRBJ1-6, with D uncertain. In germline, CDR1 is GTSNPN, CDR2 SVGIG (reference sequence). V was pared by 0 bases and J by 7 bases, with 7 bases between. The CDR3 has 13 residues. CDR3 amino acids: CAWSVHQNSPLHF. In DNA, the CDR3 is TGTGCCTGGAGTGTACATCAGAATTCACCCCTCCACTTT.

The chain has TRBV28 and TRBJ1-5; 8 positions match TRBD1. Unmatched junction bases numbered 8, after V lost 3 bases and J lost 1 base. CDR3 size: 17 residues. Germline V gives CDR1 MDHEN, CDR2 SYDVKM. CDR3 in amino acids: CASSFIDRGGSNQPQHF. CDR3 in DNA: TGTGCCAGCAGTTTCATCGACAGGGGAGGAAGCAATCAGCCCCAGCATTTT. The entire variable domain, with the rest obtained from reference TRBV28 and TRBJ1-5, is as follows: DVKVTQSSRYLVKRTGEKVFLECVQDMDHENMFWYRQDPGLGLRLIYFSYDVKMKEKGDIPEGYSVSREKKERFSLILESASTNQTSMYLCASSFIDRGGSNQPQHFGDGTRLSIL.

V is TRBV10-3 and J is TRBJ2-6, with 7 bases matching TRBD1. CDR3 length: 17 residues. V lost 7 bases to trimming and J lost 0 bases; unmatched junction nucleotides: 9. Germline CDR1 is ENHRY and CDR2 is SYGVKD. CDR3 nucleotide sequence: TGTGCCATCACCAAAGGGACAGTTTACTCTGGGGCCAACGTCCTGACTTTC. As protein: CAITKGTVYSGANVLTF.

This rearrangement joins TRBV7-9 to TRBJ2-5; no reliable D call. The CDR3 totals 15 residues. The germline CDR1 and CDR2 sequences are SEHNR and FQNEAQ (reference sequence). V lost 2 bases, J lost 1 base, and 11 bases lay in between. The CDR3 is CASSLPHWGQETQYF. CDR3 in DNA: TGTGCCAGCAGCTTACCCCACTGGGGCCAAGAGACCCAGTACTTC. The full variable domain, in which reference TRBV7-9 and TRBJ2-5 provide the parts outside the CDR3, is DTGVSQNPRHKITKRGQNVTFRCDPISEHNRLYWYRQTLGQGPEFLTYFQNEAQLEKSRLLSDRFSAERPKGSFSTLEIQRTEQGDSAMYLCASSLPHWGQETQYFGPGTRLLVL.

This clonotype was detected many times. The gene calls are TRBV9 and TRBJ2-3; D is unresolved. The germline V and J ends were trimmed by 2 bases and 5 bases, with 15 bases remaining between them. Germline V gene lookup returns CDR1 SGDLS and CDR2 YYNGEE. CDR3 length: 15 amino acids. The CDR3 sequence is CASSVGPQGGDTQYF. CDR3 bases: TGTGCCAGCAGCGTCGGGCCCCAAGGCGGAGATACGCAGTATTTT.

This clonotype has only a few counts. V usage is TRBV12-3 or TRBV12-4 and J usage is TRBJ1-1; a possible D gene is TRBD1 (6 bases). The CDR3 has 13 amino acids. The V end was cut by 7 bases, the J end by 7 bases, with 16 bases between. CDR3 residues: CASTPGGSVEAFF. DNA of the CDR3: TGTGCCAGCACCCCCGGGGGCTCGGTTGAAGCTTTCTTT.

The V gene is TRBV7-9, the J gene TRBJ1-4; no clear D. Between the trimmed V and J ends, which lost 7 bases and 2 bases, there was a span of 14 bases. CDR1 is SEHNR and CDR2 is FQNEAQ in the germline V gene (reference sequence). There are 15 residues in the CDR3. CDR3 bases: TGTGCCAGCACCCCTCCCGGGGTCACTAATGAAAAACTGTTTTTT. This encodes CASTPPGVTNEKLFF. Using reference TRBV7-9 and TRBJ1-4 for the parts outside the CDR3, the full variable domain is DTGVSQNPRHKITKRGQNVTFRCDPISEHNRLYWYRQTLGQGPEFLTYFQNEAQLEKSRLLSDRFSAERPKGSFSTLEIQRTEQGDSAMYLCASTPPGVTNEKLFFGSGTQLSVL.